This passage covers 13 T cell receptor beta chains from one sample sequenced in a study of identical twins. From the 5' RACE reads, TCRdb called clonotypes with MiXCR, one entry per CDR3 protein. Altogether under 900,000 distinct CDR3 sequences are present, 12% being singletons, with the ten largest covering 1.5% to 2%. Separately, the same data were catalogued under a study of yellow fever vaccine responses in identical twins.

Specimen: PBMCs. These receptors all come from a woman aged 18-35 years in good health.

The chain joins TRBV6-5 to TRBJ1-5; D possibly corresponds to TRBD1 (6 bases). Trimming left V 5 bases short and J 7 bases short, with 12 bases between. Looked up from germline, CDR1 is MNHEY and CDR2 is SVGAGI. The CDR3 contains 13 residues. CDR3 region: CASSTGKGQPQHF. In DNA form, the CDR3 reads TGTGCCAGCAGTACAGGGAAGGGCCAGCCCCAGCATTTT.

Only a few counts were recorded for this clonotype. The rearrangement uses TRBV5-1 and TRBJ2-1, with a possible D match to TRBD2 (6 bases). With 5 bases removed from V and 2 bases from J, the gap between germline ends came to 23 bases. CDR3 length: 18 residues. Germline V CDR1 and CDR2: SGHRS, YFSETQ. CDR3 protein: CASSWALAPPGPYNEQFF. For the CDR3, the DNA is TGCGCCAGCAGTTGGGCCCTAGCGCCCCCGGGTCCCTACAATGAGCAGTTCTTC.

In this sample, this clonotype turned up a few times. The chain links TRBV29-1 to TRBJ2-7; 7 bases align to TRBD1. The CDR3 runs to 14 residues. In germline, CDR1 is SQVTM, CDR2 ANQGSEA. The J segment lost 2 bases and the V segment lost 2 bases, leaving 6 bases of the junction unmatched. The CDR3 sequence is CSVEQDRSPYEQYF. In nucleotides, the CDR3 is TGCAGCGTTGAACAGGACAGGAGCCCCTACGAGCAGTACTTC.

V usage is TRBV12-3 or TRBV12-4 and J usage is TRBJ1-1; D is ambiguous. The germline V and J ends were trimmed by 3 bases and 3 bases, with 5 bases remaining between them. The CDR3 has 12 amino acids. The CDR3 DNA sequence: TGTGCCAGCAGTTTTTTACACACTGAAGCTTTCTTT. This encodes CASSFLHTEAFF.

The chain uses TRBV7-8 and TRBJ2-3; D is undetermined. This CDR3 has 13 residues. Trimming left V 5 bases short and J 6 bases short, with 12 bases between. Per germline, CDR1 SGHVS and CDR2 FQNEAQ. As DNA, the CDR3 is TGTGCCAGCAGCCCGCAAACTTCGGATACGCAGTATTTT. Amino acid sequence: CASSPQTSDTQYF. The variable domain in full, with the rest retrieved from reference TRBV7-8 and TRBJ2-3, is GAGVSQSPRYKVAKRGQDVALRCDPISGHVSLFWYQQALGQGPEFLTYFQNEAQLDKSGLPSDRFFAERPEGSVSTLKIQRTQQEDSAVYLCASSPQTSDTQYFGPGTRLTVL.

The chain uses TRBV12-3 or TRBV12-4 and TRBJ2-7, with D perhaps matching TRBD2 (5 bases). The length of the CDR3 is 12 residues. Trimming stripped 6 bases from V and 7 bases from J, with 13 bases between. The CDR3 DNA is TGTGCCAGCAGCCTAGCAGCGATAGAGCAGTACTTC. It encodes CASSLAAIEQYF.

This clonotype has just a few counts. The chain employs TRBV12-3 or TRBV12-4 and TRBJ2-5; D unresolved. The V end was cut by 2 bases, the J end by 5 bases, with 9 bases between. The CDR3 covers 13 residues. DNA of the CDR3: TGTGCCAGCAGTTTATGGAGTTACGAGACCCAGTACTTC. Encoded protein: CASSLWSYETQYF.

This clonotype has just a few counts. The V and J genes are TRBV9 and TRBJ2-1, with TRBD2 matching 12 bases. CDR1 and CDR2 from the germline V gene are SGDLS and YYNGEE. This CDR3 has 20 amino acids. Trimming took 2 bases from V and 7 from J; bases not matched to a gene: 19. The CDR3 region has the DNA TGTGCCAGCAGCGTCCCTAGCGGGGGGGCAACTGAAGGTGTTTGGAATGAGCAGTTCTTC. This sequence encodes CASSVPSGGATEGVWNEQFF.

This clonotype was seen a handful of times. In DNA form, the CDR3 reads TGTGCCAGCAGCCGGAACTGGCAGGCGAGCGGGGAGCTGTTTTTT. As protein: CASSRNWQASGELFF. This chain joins TRBV14 and TRBJ2-2; D is unresolved. The V end lost 4 bases, the J end lost 7 bases, and 16 bases lay between the germline ends. The CDR3 spans 15 residues. Germline lookup yields CDR1 SGHDN and CDR2 FVKESK.

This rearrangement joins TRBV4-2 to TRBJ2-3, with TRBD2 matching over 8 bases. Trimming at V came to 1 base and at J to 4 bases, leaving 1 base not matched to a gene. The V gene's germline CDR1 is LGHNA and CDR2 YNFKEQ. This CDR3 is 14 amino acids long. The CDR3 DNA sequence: TGTGCCAGCAGCCAAGTCGGGAGGGCAGATACGCAGTATTTT. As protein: CASSQVGRADTQYF.

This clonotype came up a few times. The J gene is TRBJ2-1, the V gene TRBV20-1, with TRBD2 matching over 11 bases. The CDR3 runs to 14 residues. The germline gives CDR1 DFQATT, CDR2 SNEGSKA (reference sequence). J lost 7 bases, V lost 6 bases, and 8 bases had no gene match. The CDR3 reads CSAIGTSGWNEQFF. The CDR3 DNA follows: TGCAGTGCCATCGGGACTAGCGGATGGAATGAGCAGTTCTTC.

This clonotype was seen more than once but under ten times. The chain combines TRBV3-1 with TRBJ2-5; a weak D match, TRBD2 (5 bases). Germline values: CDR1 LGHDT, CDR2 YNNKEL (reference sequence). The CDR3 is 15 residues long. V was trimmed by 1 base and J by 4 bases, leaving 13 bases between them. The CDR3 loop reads CASSQGYGKGETQYF. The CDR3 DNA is TGTGCCAGCAGCCAAGGGTACGGGAAGGGAGAGACCCAGTACTTC.

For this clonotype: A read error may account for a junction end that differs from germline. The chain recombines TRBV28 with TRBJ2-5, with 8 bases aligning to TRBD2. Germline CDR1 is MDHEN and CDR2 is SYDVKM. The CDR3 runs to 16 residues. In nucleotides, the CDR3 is TGTGCCAGCAGTTTACACTCGGGAGGGCCTTCAGAGTCCCAGTACTTC. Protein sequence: CASSLHSGGPSESQYF.